A single sample is the source of the 27 T cell receptor beta chains below, sequenced in a study of spatial heterogeneity in lung cancer. Time point described: sample taken at primary tumor resection. In TCRdb, the 5' RACE reads were re-called with MiXCR into one record per CDR3 protein. The sample carries about 23,000 distinct CDR3 sequences, 3% to 4% recorded once. Source: PBMCs, taken at surgery. The receptors were sampled from a female donor with early-stage non-small cell lung cancer.

The table lists this clonotype with many counts. V usage is TRBV28 and J usage is TRBJ2-7, with D unresolved. Germline CDR1 reads MDHEN; CDR2 reads SYDVKM. Trimming stripped 6 bases from V and 0 bases from J, with 12 bases between. The CDR3 is 14 residues long. CDR3 nucleotide sequence: TGTGCCAGCAGGGTAACATCTTACTCCTACGAGCAGTACTTC. Protein: CASRVTSYSYEQYF.

This clonotype was observed many times. In nucleotides, the CDR3 is TGTGCCAGCAGCTGGGTGCTCGGGACGGAGGATACGCAGTATTTT. Encoded protein: CASSWVLGTEDTQYF. The V gene is TRBV12-3 or TRBV12-4, the J gene TRBJ2-3; D may be TRBD1 or TRBD2 (5 bases each). The V end was cut by 6 bases, the J end by 6 bases, with 19 bases between. CDR3 length equals 15 residues.

This chain joins TRBV10-1 and TRBJ2-2; D is perhaps TRBD1 (6 bases). V was pared by 3 bases and J by 5 bases, with 16 bases between. CDR3 size: 16 residues. In germline, CDR1 is WNHNN, CDR2 SYGVQD (reference sequence). The CDR3 region has the DNA TGCGCCAGCAGTGAAGTTCGGGGAAGGGGGACCGGGGAGCTGTTTTTT. Translation gives CASSEVRGRGTGELFF.

This clonotype was recorded at least ten times. The rearrangement links TRBV28 to TRBJ1-4, with TRBD1 matching over 11 bases. Germline lookup yields CDR1 MDHEN and CDR2 SYDVKM. This CDR3 is built from 21 residues. V trimming: 5 bases; J trimming: 0 bases; junction bases outside the gene matches: 17. CDR3 nucleotides: TGTGCCAGCAGTCTAGAGCTCCCGGGACAGGGGGGTTTTGCAACTAATGAAAAACTGTTTTTT. Protein: CASSLELPGQGGFATNEKLFF. The full variable domain, its missing parts supplied by reference TRBV28 and TRBJ1-4, is DVKVTQSSRYLVKRTGEKVFLECVQDMDHENMFWYRQDPGLGLRLIYFSYDVKMKEKGDIPEGYSVSREKKERFSLILESASTNQTSMYLCASSLELPGQGGFATNEKLFFGSGTQLSVL.

This clonotype was recorded many times. The genes are TRBV10-2 and TRBJ2-1; D not resolved. Germline V gives CDR1 WSHSY, CDR2 SAAADI. V gave up 0 bases and J gave up 0 bases, with 9 bases separating them. CDR3 size: 16 residues. The CDR3 protein is CASSESLSLSYNEQFF. The CDR3 nucleotides are TGCGCCAGCAGTGAGTCGTTGAGCCTCTCCTACAATGAGCAGTTCTTC.

This clonotype was found many times. The V call is TRBV25-1, the J call TRBJ2-1; D could derive from TRBD1 or TRBD2 (5 bases each). The V gene's germline CDR1 is MGHDK and CDR2 SYGVNS. V lost 3 bases, J lost 9 bases, and 12 bases lay in between. CDR3 size: 13 residues. The CDR3 region is CASSDSPGTEQFF. The CDR3, as DNA: TGTGCCAGCAGTGACTCGCCCGGGACTGAGCAGTTCTTC.

This clonotype was seen repeatedly, ten times or more. The gene calls are TRBV29-1 and TRBJ2-7; 7 positions match TRBD2. The CDR3 runs to 14 residues. Germline assignment: CDR1 SQVTM and CDR2 ANQGSEA. V lost 6 bases to trimming and J lost 7 bases; unmatched junction nucleotides: 15. The CDR3 DNA reads as TGCAGCGTCTCCCCTGATGCGGGAGTGGGGGAGCAGTACTTC. Translation gives CSVSPDAGVGEQYF.

This clonotype is classed as medium-sized. V is TRBV7-3 and J is TRBJ2-1; TRBD2 aligns across 9 bases. The ends lost 1 base at V and 2 bases at J; junction bases unmatched: 0. The CDR3 runs to 15 residues. Looked up from germline, CDR1 is SGHTA and CDR2 is FQGTGA. Here the CDR3 DNA reads TGTGCCAGCAGCTTAAGACTAGCGGCCTACAATGAGCAGTTCTTC. This gives the protein CASSLRLAAYNEQFF.

This clonotype was counted ten times or more. This chain joins TRBV7-9 and TRBJ2-1; 7 bases fit TRBD1. V lost 5 bases, J lost 5 bases, and 6 bases stayed unmatched. Per the germline V gene, CDR1 is SEHNR and CDR2 is FQNEAQ (reference sequence). The CDR3 totals 14 residues. The CDR3 protein is CASSKQGIDNEQFF. The CDR3 DNA is TGTGCCAGCAGCAAACAGGGGATAGACAATGAGCAGTTCTTC.

The V call is TRBV20-1, the J call TRBJ2-1, with 10 bases fitting TRBD2. This CDR3 has 15 amino acids. CDR1 DFQATT and CDR2 SNEGSKA come from the germline V gene (reference sequence). The ends lost 1 base at V and 3 bases at J; junction bases unmatched: 3. CDR3 residues: CSARALAGGYNEQFF. The CDR3 nucleotides read TGCAGTGCTAGAGCCTTAGCGGGAGGCTACAATGAGCAGTTCTTC.

This clonotype has a count of ten or more. This chain joins TRBV11-2 and TRBJ2-1; no definite D call. The CDR3 loop spans 15 amino acids. Trimming took 1 base from V and 0 from J, leaving 7 bases between them. CDR1 and CDR2 from the germline V gene are SGHAT and FQNNGV. In DNA, the CDR3 is TGTGCCAGCAGCTTAGGGCGTTCCTCCTACAATGAGCAGTTCTTC. It codes for CASSLGRSSYNEQFF.

The chain has TRBV12-3 or TRBV12-4 and TRBJ1-1, with D possibly matching TRBD1 (5 bases). Trimming took off 6 bases at V and 3 bases at J, with 14 bases between the two ends. The CDR3 loop spans 14 amino acids. The CDR3 loop is CASSHGTIHTEAFF. CDR3 in DNA: TGTGCCAGCAGCCACGGGACCATCCACACTGAAGCTTTCTTT.

J is TRBJ2-2 and V is TRBV6-1, with 7 bases lining up with TRBD2. Trimming at V came to 4 bases and at J to 6 bases, leaving 8 bases not matched to a gene. Per the germline V gene, CDR1 is MNHNS and CDR2 is SASEGT. The CDR3 is 15 amino acids. The CDR3 sequence: CASSGTRGAAGELFF. The CDR3 bases are TGTGCCAGCAGTGGGACTAGAGGGGCCGCCGGGGAGCTGTTTTTT.

At least ten counts were recorded for this clonotype. V is TRBV11-2 and J is TRBJ2-2; no reliable D call. The CDR3 covers 17 residues. Germline values: CDR1 SGHAT, CDR2 FQNNGV. The V end was cut by 1 base, the J end by 2 bases, with 14 bases between. In DNA, the CDR3 is TGTGCCAGCAGCTTAGTAGGAGAAGGGCCCAACACCGGGGAGCTGTTTTTT. This sequence encodes CASSLVGEGPNTGELFF.

In its sample, this clonotype was seen many times. The chain uses TRBV9 and TRBJ2-5; 16 positions agree with TRBD2. There are 16 residues in the CDR3. With 3 bases clipped from V and 9 bases from J, the junction kept 8 bases outside the gene matches. CDR1 is SGDLS, CDR2 YYNGEE, per germline. In DNA form, the CDR3 reads TGTGCCAGCAGCGCAGGGACTAGCGGGAGGGCCTCTTCCCAGTACTTC. Protein sequence: CASSAGTSGRASSQYF.

The table lists this clonotype with a few counts. The genes are TRBV4-2 and TRBJ2-3; TRBD2 agrees at 7 bases. This CDR3 region has 14 residues. Germline V gives CDR1 LGHNA, CDR2 YNFKEQ. The J segment lost 4 bases and the V segment lost 5 bases, leaving 6 bases of the junction unmatched. DNA of the CDR3: TGTGCCAGCAGCACCTTCGCGGGAGCAGATACGCAGTATTTT. Protein sequence: CASSTFAGADTQYF.

Many counts were recorded for this clonotype. The chain links TRBV30 to TRBJ2-7; D is undetermined. This CDR3 has 11 residues. V lost 1 base and J lost 3, with 4 bases in between. Germline V CDR1 and CDR2: GTSNPN, SVGIG (reference sequence). CDR3 sequence (DNA): TGTGCCTGGAGTGGGGACTACGAGCAGTACTTC. Protein sequence: CAWSGDYEQYF.

This clonotype has at least ten counts. This chain connects TRBV2 to TRBJ2-5; TRBD2 matches 14 bases. The CDR3 covers 15 residues. Germline CDR1 SNHLY, CDR2 FYNNEI. Unmatched junction bases numbered 8, after V lost 9 bases and J lost 5 bases. The CDR3 DNA follows: TGTGCCAGTTCGCGCCGACTAGCGGGAGGGGAGACCCAGTACTTC. The encoded protein is CASSRRLAGGETQYF.

In its sample, this clonotype was seen many times. This chain links TRBV3-1 with TRBJ2-3, with D possibly matching TRBD1 (5 bases). CDR3 length equals 15 residues. Trimming stripped 0 bases from V and 0 bases from J, with 7 bases between. Germline CDR1 reads LGHDT; CDR2 reads YNNKEL (reference sequence). CDR3: CASSQETASTDTQYF. In DNA, the CDR3 is TGTGCCAGCAGCCAAGAGACAGCTAGCACAGATACGCAGTATTTT.

This clonotype has a count of ten or more. Sequence at one end of the junction differs from germline and may be a read error. V is TRBV18 and J is TRBJ2-1; D is ambiguous. The length of the CDR3 is 8 residues. CDR1 and CDR2 (germline): KGHSH, LQKENI. CDR3 nucleotides: TGTGCCAGCTCACCACGTAAATTC. This sequence encodes CASSPRKF.

The table lists this clonotype with many counts. V gene TRBV9 combines with J gene TRBJ1-6; TRBD1 agrees at 8 bases. Trimming removed 4 bases from V and 9 bases from J; junction bases left unmatched: 9. Germline values: CDR1 SGDLS, CDR2 YYNGEE. The CDR3 is 15 amino acids. CDR3 bases: TGTGCCAGCAGCCTCGGGCCGGACAGGGCTTCACCCCTCCACTTT. Protein: CASSLGPDRASPLHF.

This clonotype was found many times. The chain recombines TRBV10-2 with TRBJ1-2; no clear D gene. Per germline, CDR1 WSHSY and CDR2 SAAADI. This CDR3 has 14 residues. V was pared by 2 bases and J by 6 bases, with 13 bases between. The CDR3 spells CASSEGVGTNGYTF. CDR3 nucleotide sequence: TGCGCCAGCAGTGAGGGAGTTGGCACGAATGGCTACACCTTC.

This clonotype was seen many times. The gene calls are TRBV6-1 and TRBJ1-6; no clear D gene. CDR1 and CDR2 (germline): MNHNS, SASEGT. Trimming cost V 2 bases and J 3 bases, with 11 bases left between them. The CDR3 runs to 16 residues. CDR3 DNA sequence: TGTGCCAGCAGTGAATTGGGCCGATACTATAATTCACCCCTCCACTTT. It translates to CASSELGRYYNSPLHF.

This clonotype has a count of ten or more. V is TRBV7-9 and J is TRBJ1-1; D remains unclear. The V gene lost 8 bases and the J gene lost 6 bases, with 7 bases spanning the gap. This CDR3 contains 10 residues. Germline V gives CDR1 SEHNR, CDR2 FQNEAQ (reference sequence). For the CDR3, the DNA is TGTGCCAGCTCGGGTTCTGAAGCTTTCTTT. Translation: CASSGSEAFF.

This clonotype showed up many times. The chain combines TRBV6-6 with TRBJ2-7, with TRBD2 matching over 8 bases. CDR1 and CDR2 from the germline V gene are MNHNY and SVGAGI (reference sequence). Losses at the gene ends were 0 bases for V and 2 bases for J; bases not matched to a gene: 9. The CDR3 extends over 17 amino acids. CDR3 sequence: CASSYSRSGGPAYEQYF. CDR3 in DNA: TGTGCCAGCAGTTACTCGCGATCGGGAGGGCCGGCCTACGAGCAGTACTTC.

This clonotype was recorded at least ten times. This chain connects TRBV9 to TRBJ2-2; D gene ambiguous. V lost 0 bases and J 3 bases, leaving 6 bases between the germline ends. The CDR3 length is 14 residues. Germline-derived CDR1 and CDR2 are SGDLS and YYNGEE. The CDR3 reads CASSVGADTGELFF. The CDR3 DNA is TGTGCCAGCAGCGTAGGGGCGGACACCGGGGAGCTGTTTTTT.

This chain joins TRBV18 and TRBJ1-1; TRBD1 is a possible D gene (5 bases). The CDR3 loop spans 14 amino acids. Germline V gives CDR1 KGHSH, CDR2 LQKENI. The V gene lost 3 bases and the J gene lost 1 base, with 9 bases spanning the gap. This CDR3 is CASSPWGGNTEAFF. CDR3 nucleotide sequence: TGTGCCAGCTCACCGTGGGGGGGGAACACTGAAGCTTTCTTT.